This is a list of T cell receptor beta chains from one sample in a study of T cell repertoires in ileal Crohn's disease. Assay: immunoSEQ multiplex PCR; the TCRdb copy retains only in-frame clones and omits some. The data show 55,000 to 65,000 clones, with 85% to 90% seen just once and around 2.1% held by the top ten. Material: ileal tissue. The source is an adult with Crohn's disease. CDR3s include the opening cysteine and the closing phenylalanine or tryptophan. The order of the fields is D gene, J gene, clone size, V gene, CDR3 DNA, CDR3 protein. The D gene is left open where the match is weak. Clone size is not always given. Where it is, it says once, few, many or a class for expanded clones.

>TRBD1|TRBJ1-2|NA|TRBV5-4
TGTGCCAGCAGCCCGGGGACAGCTCTCTATGGCTACACCTTC
CASSPGTALYGYTF
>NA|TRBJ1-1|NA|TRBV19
TGTGCCAGTAGTAGGGGGGTCCTCAACAAGAACACTGAAGCTTTCTTT
CASSRGVLNKNTEAFF
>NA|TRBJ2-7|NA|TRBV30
TGTGCCGGATCCCACGAGCAGGGTGAGCAGTACTTC
CAGSHEQGEQYF
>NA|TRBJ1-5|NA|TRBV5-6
TGTGCCAGCAGCTTGGCCGGTAGGGGAAAGAATCAGCCCCAGCATTTT
CASSLAGRGKNQPQHF
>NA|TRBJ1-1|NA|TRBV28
TGTGCCAGCACTCCGGCGGGGTCGAACACTGAAGCTTTCTTT
CASTPAGSNTEAFF
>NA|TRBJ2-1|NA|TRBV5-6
TGTGCCAGCAGCTCAATGGGGGGATATGAGCAGTTCTTC
CASSSMGGYEQFF
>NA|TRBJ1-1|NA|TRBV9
TGTGCCAGCAGCGTAGCACCCTTCGAGACTGAAGCTTTCTTT
CASSVAPFETEAFF
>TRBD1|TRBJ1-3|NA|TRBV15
TGTGCCACCAGCACCTATCTGGACAGGGGGCGAGGGGCTAGCTCTGGAAACACCATATATTTT
CATSTYLDRGRGASSGNTIYF
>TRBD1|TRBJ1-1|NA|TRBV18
TGTGCCAGCTCACCCGCCGGGGGACAGGAAGCTTTCTTT
CASSPAGGQEAFF
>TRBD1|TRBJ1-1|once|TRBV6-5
TGTGCCAGCAGCCGACAGGGTGTCACTGAAGCTTTCTTT
CASSRQGVTEAFF
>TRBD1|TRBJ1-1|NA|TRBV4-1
TGCGCCATCGGGACAGGCACTGAAGCTTTCTTT
CAIGTGTEAFF
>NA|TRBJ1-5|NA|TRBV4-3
TGCGCCAGCAGCCAAGATCCGGCAGGTAATCAGCCCCAGCATTTT
CASSQDPAGNQPQHF
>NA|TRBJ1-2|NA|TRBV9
TGTGCCAGCAGCGTAGGACCAGGGGTTTCGCCTTATGGCTACACCTTC
CASSVGPGVSPYGYTF
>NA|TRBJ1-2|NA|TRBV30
TGTGCCTGGAGTGGGGTTAACAGGGCGGAGGGCTACACCTTC
CAWSGVNRAEGYTF
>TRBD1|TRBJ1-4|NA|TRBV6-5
TGTGCCAGCAGTTACTCGGGACAGGGAGATGAAAAACTGTTTTTT
CASSYSGQGDEKLFF
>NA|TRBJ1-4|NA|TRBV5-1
TGCGCCAGCACGCCAGGGAACACTAATGAAAAACTGTTTTTT
CASTPGNTNEKLFF
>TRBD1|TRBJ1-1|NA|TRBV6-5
TGTGCCAGCAGACCTGATCAGGGGGCGACAACTGAAGCTTTCTTT
CASRPDQGATTEAFF
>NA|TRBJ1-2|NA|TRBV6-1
TGTGCCAGCAGTGAAACGAAAGAGCCGCCCTTATATGGCTACACCTTC
CASSETKEPPLYGYTF
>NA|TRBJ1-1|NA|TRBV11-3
TGTGCCAGCAGCTCCCCCCCAAGGGGCCGCGGAAACACTGAAGCTTTCTTT
CASSSPPRGRGNTEAFF
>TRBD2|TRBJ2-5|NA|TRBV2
TGTGCCAGCAGTGTTGCTAGCGGTCAAGAGACCCAGTACTTC
CASSVASGQETQYF
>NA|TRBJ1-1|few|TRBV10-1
TGCGCCAGCAGTGCTGGCCTCGACAACAAGAGAACTTTCTTT
CASSAGLDNKRTFF
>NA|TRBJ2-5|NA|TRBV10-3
TGTGCCATCAGTGAAATAACGGTTAGCGTAGGGACCCAGTACTTC
CAISEITVSVGTQYF
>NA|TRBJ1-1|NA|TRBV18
TGTGCCAGCTCACCCCTATCCTCGGGGGGAAAGACTGAAGCTTTCTTT
CASSPLSSGGKTEAFF